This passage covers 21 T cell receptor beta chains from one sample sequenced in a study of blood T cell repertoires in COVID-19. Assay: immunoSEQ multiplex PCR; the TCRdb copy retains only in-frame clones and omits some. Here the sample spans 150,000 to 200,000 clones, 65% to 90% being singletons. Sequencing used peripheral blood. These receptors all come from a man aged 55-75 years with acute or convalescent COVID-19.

The CDR3 DNA sequence: TGCGCCAGCAGCCAAGGCCCCTCTAGCGGGAGAATGGTTGATAATGAGCAGTTCTTC. The encoded protein is CASSQGPSSGRMVDNEQFF. The chain has TRBV4-1 and TRBJ2-1, with 10 nucleotides matching TRBD2. The germline V gene has CDR1 MGHRA and CDR2 YSYEKL. V trimming: 1 base; J trimming: 7 bases; junction bases outside the gene matches: 16. This CDR3 is built from 19 residues.

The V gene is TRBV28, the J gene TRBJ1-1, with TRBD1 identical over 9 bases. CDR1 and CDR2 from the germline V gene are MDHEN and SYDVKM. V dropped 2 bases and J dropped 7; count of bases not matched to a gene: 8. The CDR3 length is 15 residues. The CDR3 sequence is CASSLHTGGKIEAFF. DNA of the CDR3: TGTGCCAGCAGTTTACACACAGGGGGCAAGATTGAAGCTTTCTTT.

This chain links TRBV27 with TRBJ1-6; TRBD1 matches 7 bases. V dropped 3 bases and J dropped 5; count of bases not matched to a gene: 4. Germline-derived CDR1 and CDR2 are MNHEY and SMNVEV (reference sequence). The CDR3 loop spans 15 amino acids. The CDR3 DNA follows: TGTGCCAGCAGTTTTAAGGGACAGAATAATTCACCCCTCCACTTT. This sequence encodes CASSFKGQNNSPLHF.

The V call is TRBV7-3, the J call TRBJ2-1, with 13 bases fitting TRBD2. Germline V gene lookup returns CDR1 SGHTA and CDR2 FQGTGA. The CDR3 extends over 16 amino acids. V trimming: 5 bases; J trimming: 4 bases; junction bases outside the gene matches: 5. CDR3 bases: TGTGCCAGCAGCCAACCGGGACTAGCGGGGTACAATGAGCAGTTCTTC. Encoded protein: CASSQPGLAGYNEQFF.

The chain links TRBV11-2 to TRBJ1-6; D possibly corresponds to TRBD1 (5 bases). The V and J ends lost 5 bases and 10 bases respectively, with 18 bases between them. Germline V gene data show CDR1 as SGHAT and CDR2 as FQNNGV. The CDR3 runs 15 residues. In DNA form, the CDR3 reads TGTGCCAGCAGCCTAGGGCCAGGGCGTCAATCACCCCTCCACTTT. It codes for CASSLGPGRQSPLHF.

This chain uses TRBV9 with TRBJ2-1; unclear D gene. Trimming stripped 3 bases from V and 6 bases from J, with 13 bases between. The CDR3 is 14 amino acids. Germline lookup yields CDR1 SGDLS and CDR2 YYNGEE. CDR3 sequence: CASSEPVGVNEQFF. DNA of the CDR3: TGTGCCAGCAGCGAGCCCGTTGGTGTCAATGAGCAGTTCTTC. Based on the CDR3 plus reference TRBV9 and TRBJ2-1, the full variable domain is DSGVTQTPKHLITATGQRVTLRCSPRSGDLSVYWYQQSLDQGLQFLIQYYNGEERAKGNILERFSAQQFPDLHSELNLSSLELGDSALYFCASSEPVGVNEQFFGPGTRLTVL.

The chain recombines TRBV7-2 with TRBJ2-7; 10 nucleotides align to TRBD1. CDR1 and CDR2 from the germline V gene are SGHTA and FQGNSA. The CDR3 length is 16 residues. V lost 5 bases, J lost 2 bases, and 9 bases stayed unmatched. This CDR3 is CASSPAPGTGAYEQYF. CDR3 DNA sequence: TGTGCCAGCAGCCCAGCACCCGGGACAGGGGCCTACGAGCAGTACTTC. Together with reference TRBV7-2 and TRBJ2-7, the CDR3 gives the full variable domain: GAGVSQSPSNKVTEKGKDVELRCDPISGHTALYWYRQSLGQGLEFLIYFQGNSAPDKSGLPSDRFSAERTGGSVSTLTIQRTQQEDSAVYLCASSPAPGTGAYEQYFGPGTRLTVT.

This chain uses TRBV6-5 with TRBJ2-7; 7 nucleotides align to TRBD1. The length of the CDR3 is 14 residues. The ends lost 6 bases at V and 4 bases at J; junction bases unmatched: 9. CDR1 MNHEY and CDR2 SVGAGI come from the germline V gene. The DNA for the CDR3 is TGTGCCAGCAGCTCCCGGGACAGAGGTTACGAGCAGTACTTC. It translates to CASSSRDRGYEQYF.

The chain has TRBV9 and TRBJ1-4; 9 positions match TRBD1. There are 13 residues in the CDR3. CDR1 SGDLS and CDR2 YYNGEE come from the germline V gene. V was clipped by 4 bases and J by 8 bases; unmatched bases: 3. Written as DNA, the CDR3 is TGTGCCAGCAGCCGGGACAGGGCAGAAAAACTGTTTTTT. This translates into CASSRDRAEKLFF.

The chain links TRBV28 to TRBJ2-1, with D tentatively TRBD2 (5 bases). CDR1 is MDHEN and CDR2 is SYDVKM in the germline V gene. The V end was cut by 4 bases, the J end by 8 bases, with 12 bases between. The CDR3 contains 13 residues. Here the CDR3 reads CASSYGNGDEQFF. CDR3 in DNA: TGTGCCAGCAGTTACGGGAACGGCGATGAGCAGTTCTTC.

CDR3 DNA: TGTGCCAGCAGTTTATCAGGACAGCCCCAGCATTTT. This encodes CASSLSGQPQHF. This chain joins TRBV28 and TRBJ1-5; D gene ambiguous. The CDR3 runs 12 residues. The V and J ends lost 1 base and 7 bases respectively, with 5 bases between them. Looked up from germline, CDR1 is MDHEN and CDR2 is SYDVKM. Looking up the rest from reference TRBV28 and TRBJ1-5 gives the full variable domain: DVKVTQSSRYLVKRTGEKVFLECVQDMDHENMFWYRQDPGLGLRLIYFSYDVKMKEKGDIPEGYSVSREKKERFSLILESASTNQTSMYLCASSLSGQPQHFGDGTRLSIL.

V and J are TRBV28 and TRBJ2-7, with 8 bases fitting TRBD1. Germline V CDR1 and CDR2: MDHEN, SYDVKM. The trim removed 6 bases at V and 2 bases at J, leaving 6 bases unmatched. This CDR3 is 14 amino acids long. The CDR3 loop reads CASSLDRGPYEQYF. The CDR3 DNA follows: TGTGCCAGCAGCTTAGACAGGGGCCCCTACGAGCAGTACTTC.

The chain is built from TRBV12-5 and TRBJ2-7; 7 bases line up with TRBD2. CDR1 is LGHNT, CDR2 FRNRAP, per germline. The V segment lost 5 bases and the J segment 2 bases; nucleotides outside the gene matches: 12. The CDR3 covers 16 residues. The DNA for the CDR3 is TGTGCTAGTGGTCCCCACCCGACTAGCTCTCCCTACGAGCAGTACTTC. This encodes CASGPHPTSSPYEQYF.

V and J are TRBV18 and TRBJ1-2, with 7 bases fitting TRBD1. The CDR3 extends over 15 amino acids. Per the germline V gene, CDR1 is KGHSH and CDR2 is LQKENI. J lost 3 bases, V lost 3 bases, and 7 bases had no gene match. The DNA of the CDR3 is TGTGCCAGCTCACCTACTACCGGGACAGACTATGGCTACACCTTC. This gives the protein CASSPTTGTDYGYTF.

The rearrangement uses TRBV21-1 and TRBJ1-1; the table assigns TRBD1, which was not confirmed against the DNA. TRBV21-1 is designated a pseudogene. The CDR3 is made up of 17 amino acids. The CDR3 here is CASSKEGGQGESGEAFF. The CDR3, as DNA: TGTGCCAGCAGCAAAGAGGGTGGACAGGGTGAGAGTGGTGAAGCTTTCTTT.

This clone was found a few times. The CDR3 is CAWSDGGGSPLHF. The CDR3 nucleotides are TGTGCCTGGAGTGATGGGGGCGGATCACCCCTCCACTTT. The J gene is TRBJ1-6, the V gene TRBV30, with D perhaps TRBD1 (6 bases). Trimming stripped 1 base from V and 10 bases from J, with 11 bases between. The CDR3 totals 13 residues. Germline V gene data show CDR1 as GTSNPN and CDR2 as SVGIG (reference sequence).

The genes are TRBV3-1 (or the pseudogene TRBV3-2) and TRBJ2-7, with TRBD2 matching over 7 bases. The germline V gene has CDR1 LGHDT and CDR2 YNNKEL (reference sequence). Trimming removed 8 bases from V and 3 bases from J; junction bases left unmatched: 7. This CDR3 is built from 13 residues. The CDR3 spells CASSLGGSYEQYF. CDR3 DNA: TGTGCCAGCTCCTTGGGCGGGAGCTACGAGCAGTACTTC.

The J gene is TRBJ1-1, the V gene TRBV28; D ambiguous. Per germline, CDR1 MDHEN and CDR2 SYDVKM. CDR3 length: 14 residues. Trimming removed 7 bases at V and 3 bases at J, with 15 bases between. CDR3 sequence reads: CASTPGSRDTEAFF. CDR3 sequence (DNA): TGTGCCAGCACCCCCGGGTCGAGGGACACTGAAGCTTTCTTT.

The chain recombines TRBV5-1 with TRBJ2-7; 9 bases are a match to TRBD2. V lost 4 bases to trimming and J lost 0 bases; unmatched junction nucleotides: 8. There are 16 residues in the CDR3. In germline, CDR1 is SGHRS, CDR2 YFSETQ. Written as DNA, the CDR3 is TGCGCCAGCAGCCCGAAACTAGCGGGTGGCTCCTACGAGCAGTACTTC. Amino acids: CASSPKLAGGSYEQYF.

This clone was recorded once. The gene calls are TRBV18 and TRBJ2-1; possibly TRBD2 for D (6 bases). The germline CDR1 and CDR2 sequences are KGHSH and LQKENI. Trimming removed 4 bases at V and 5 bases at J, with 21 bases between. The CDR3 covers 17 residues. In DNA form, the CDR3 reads TGTGCCAGCTCACGCCGCCTTGACGGGAGTTCTCACAATGAGCAGTTCTTC. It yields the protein CASSRRLDGSSHNEQFF.

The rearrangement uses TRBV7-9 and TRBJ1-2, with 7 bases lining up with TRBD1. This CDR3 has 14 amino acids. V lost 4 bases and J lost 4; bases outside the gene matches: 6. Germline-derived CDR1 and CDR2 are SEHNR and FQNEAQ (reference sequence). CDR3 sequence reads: CASSSDRPTYGYTF. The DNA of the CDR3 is TGTGCCAGCAGCTCGGACAGGCCAACCTATGGCTACACCTTC.